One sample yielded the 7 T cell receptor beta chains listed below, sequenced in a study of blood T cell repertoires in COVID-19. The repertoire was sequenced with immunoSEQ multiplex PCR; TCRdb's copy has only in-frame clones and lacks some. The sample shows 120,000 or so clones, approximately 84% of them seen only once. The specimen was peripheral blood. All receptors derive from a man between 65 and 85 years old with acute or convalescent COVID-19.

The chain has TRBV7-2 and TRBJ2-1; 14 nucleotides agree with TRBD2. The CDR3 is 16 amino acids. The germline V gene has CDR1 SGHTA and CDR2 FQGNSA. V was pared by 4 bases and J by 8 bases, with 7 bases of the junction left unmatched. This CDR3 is CASSYRLAGGTDEQFF. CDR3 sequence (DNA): TGTGCCAGCAGCTATAGACTAGCGGGGGGGACGGATGAGCAGTTCTTC.

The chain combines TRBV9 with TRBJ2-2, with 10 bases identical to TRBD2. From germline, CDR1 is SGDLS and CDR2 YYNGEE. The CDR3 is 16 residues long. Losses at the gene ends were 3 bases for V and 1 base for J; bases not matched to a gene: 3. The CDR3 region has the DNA TGTGCCAGCAGCGCCGTAGCGGGGGGGAACACCGGGGAGCTGTTTTTT. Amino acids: CASSAVAGGNTGELFF.

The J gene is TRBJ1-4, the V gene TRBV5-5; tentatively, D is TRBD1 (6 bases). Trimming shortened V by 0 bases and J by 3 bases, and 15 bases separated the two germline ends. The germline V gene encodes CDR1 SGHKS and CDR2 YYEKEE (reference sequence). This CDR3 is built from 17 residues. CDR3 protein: CASSLGRGAGANEKLFF. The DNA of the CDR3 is TGTGCCAGCAGCTTGGGTAGGGGTGCAGGGGCTAATGAAAAACTGTTTTTT.

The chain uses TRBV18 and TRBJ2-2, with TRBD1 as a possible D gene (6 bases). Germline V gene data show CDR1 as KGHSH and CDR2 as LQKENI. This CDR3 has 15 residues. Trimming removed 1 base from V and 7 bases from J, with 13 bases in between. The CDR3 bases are TGTGCCAGCTCACCACGTTGGGGGCGCGACGGGGAGCTGTTTTTT. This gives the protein CASSPRWGRDGELFF. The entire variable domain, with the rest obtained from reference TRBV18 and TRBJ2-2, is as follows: NAGVMQNPRHLVRRRGQEARLRCSPMKGHSHVYWYRQLPEEGLKFMVYLQKENIIDESGMPKERFSAEFPKEGPSILRIQQVVRGDSAAYFCASSPRWGRDGELFFGEGSRLTVL.

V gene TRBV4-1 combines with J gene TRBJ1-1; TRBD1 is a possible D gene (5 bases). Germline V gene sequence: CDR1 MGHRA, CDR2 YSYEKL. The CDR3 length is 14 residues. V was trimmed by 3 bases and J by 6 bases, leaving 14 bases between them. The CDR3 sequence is CASSQRGEGSEAFF. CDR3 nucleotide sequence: TGCGCCAGCAGCCAGCGGGGGGAAGGTTCTGAAGCTTTCTTT.

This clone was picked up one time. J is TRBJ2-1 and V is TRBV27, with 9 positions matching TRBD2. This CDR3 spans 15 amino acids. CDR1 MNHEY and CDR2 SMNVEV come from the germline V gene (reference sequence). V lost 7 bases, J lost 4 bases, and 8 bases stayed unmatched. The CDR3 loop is CASTNSGGPYNEQFF. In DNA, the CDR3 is TGTGCCAGCACCAATAGCGGGGGACCATACAATGAGCAGTTCTTC.

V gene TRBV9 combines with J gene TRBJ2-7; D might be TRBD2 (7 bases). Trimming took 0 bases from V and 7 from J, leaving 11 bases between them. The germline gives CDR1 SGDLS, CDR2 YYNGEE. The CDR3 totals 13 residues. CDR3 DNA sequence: TGTGCCAGCAGCGTAGAGGGGGAGGGAGAGCAGTACTTC. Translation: CASSVEGEGEQYF.